This T cell receptor (beta chain) was profiled in a study of cytomegalovirus exposure and HLA in healthy donors. Broader study findings: A later analysis reportedly found that, within productive TCRs, an Asian-associated ancestry cluster had fewer N-insertions than the mean observed across the roughly 700 donors. Earlier analysis looked at TCR beta V segments, and most were productive about 90% or about 30% of the time.

Concerning this clone: Antigen unknown.

60 Vbeta and 13 Jbeta primers were used in PCR. The repertoire was sequenced with immunoSEQ multiplex PCR; TCRdb's copy has only in-frame clones and lacks some. The sample yields about 94,000 clones, 81% seen once. The CDR3 sequence is 14 residues long. V was cut by 9 bases and J by 5 bases, with 20 bases left in between. The V gene's germline CDR1 is MNHNY and CDR2 SVGAGI (reference sequence). This receptor was identified in a human donor in good health. Sample: PBMCs. The chain joins TRBV6-6 to TRBJ2-7, with D possibly being TRBD1 (6 bases). CDR3 DNA sequence: TGTGCCAGTCTAAACCGGGACAAAGGGGACGAGCAGTACTTC. Its protein is CASLNRDKGDEQYF.